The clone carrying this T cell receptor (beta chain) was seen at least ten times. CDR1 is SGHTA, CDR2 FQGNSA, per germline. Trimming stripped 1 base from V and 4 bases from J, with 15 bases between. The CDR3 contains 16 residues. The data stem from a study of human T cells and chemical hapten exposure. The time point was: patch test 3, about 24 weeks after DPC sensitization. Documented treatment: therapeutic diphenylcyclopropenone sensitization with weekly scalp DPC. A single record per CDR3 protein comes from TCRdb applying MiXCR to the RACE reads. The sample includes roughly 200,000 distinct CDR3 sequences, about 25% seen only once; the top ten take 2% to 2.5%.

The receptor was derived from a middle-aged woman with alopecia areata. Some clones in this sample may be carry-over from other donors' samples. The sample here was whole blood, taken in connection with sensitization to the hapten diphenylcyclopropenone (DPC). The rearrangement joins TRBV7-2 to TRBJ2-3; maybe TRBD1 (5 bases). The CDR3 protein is CASSLGGRGAADTQYF. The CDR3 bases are TGTGCCAGCAGCTTAGGCGGTAGGGGCGCAGCAGATACGCAGTATTTT.